The present T cell receptor (beta chain) was sequenced within a study of blood T cells in healthy people across ages. About the study: Template-switching capture recovered about one barcoded beta molecule per two T cells. Study-wide findings and caveats: Roughly linear declines in TCR beta diversity per million T cells occurred with age.

This clonotype is a singleton in its sample. What it binds is not known. The use of a sample-barcoded 5' primer and a J-beta primer mix characterized a second PCR of roughly 6 to 11 cycles. The template-switch adaptor, which had 12 random nucleotides, put a tag on each cDNA molecule. TCRdb itself ran the 5' RACE reads through MiXCR, one entry per CDR3 protein. The sample lists about 580,000 distinct CDR3 sequences; more than 45% were seen once. Germline CDR1 reads SGHTA; CDR2 reads FQGNSA. V shed 5 bases, J shed 8 bases, and the junction held 4 bases outside the gene matches. The CDR3 loop spans 14 amino acids.

The sequenced material came from blood. The V gene is TRBV7-2, the J gene TRBJ2-2; 11 positions agree with TRBD1. The TCR sequence derives from a man older than 75 in good health. CDR3: CASSQDRGRGELFF. CDR3 DNA sequence: TGTGCCAGCAGCCAGGACAGGGGGCGAGGGGAGCTGTTTTTT.